This record looks at one T cell receptor (beta chain) sequence and its context. The entry originates in a study of blood T cell repertoires in COVID-19. Here immunoSEQ multiplex PCR was the method, and the copy in TCRdb shows in-frame clones only, minus some. Of 200,000 or so clones listed, approximately 80% are singletons. The CDR3 loop spans 17 amino acids. J gave up 0 bases and V 1 base, and 6 bases lay outside the gene matches. Looked up from germline, CDR1 is SGHRS and CDR2 is YFSETQ. This chain connects TRBV5-1 to TRBJ2-2, with 7 bases aligning to TRBD1. The sequenced material came from peripheral blood. The sequence was collected from a human donor with acute or convalescent COVID-19. The donor label of this sample is uncertain. CDR3 amino acids: CASSLQTGATNTGELFF. The CDR3, as DNA: TGCGCCAGCAGCTTGCAAACAGGGGCCACGAACACCGGGGAGCTGTTTTTT.